This T cell receptor beta chain was sequenced during a study of blood T cells in healthy people across ages. Worth noting for this clonotype: What it recognizes is unknown.

PBMCs were isolated at a quantity of at least 7 million per sample. Whole-study results and caveats: Percentage of naive T cells showed a strong correlation with TCR beta diversity.

A second PCR, run for about 6 to 11 cycles, used a sample-barcoded 5' primer plus a J-beta primer mix. TCRdb used MiXCR to reprocess the 5' RACE reads, holding one entry per CDR3 protein. The top ten hold roughly 20% of the sample, which has approximately 800,000 distinct CDR3 sequences, roughly 46% seen once. This receptor was taken from a man of 80 years or more in good health. Input material: blood.

The CDR3 spells CASSLGTVNTGELFF. The CDR3 region has the DNA TGCGCCAGCAGCCTCGGGACGGTAAACACCGGGGAGCTGTTTTTT. V usage is TRBV5-1 and J usage is TRBJ2-2; possibly TRBD1 or TRBD2 for D (5 bases each). The germline V gene encodes CDR1 SGHRS and CDR2 YFSETQ. Trimming pared 4 bases from V and 2 bases from J, leaving 12 bases between. The CDR3 covers 15 residues. The full variable domain, rest sourced from reference TRBV5-1 and TRBJ2-2, is KAGVTQTPRYLIKTRGQQVTLSCSPISGHRSVSWYQQTPGQGLQFLFEYFSETQRNKGNFPGRFSGRQFSNSRSEMNVSTLELGDSALYLCASSLGTVNTGELFFGEGSRLTVL.